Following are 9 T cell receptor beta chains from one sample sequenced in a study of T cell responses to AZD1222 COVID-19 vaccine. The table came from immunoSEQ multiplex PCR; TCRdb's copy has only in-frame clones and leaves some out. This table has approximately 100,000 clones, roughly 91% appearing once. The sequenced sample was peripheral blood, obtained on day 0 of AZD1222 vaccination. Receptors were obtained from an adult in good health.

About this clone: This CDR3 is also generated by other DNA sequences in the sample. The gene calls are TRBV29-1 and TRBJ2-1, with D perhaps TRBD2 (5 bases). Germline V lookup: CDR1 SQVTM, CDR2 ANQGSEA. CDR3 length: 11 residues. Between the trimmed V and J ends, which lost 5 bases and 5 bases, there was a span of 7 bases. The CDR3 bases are TGCAGCGTTAGACTACACAATGAGCAGTTCTTC. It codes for CSVRLHNEQFF.

The CDR3 nucleotides read TGTGCCAGTAGTATCAACGGGAGAGGGAATGAGCAGTTCTTC. Its protein is CASSINGRGNEQFF. The chain employs TRBV19 and TRBJ2-1; D is perhaps TRBD2 (6 bases). V lost 3 bases and J lost 7, with 13 bases in between. From germline, CDR1 is LNHDA and CDR2 SQIVND (reference sequence). This CDR3 comprises 14 residues.

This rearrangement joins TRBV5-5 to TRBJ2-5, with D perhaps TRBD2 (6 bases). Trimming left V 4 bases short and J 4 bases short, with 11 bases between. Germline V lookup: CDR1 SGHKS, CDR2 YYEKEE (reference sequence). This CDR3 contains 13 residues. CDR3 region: CASSATGGETQYF. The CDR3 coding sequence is TGTGCCAGCAGCGCAACCGGGGGAGAGACCCAGTACTTC. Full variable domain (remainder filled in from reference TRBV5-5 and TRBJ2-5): DAGVTQSPTHLIKTRGQQVTLRCSPISGHKSVSWYQQVLGQGPQFIFQYYEKEERGRGNFPDRFSARQFPNYSSELNVNALLLGDSALYLCASSATGGETQYFGPGTRLLVL.

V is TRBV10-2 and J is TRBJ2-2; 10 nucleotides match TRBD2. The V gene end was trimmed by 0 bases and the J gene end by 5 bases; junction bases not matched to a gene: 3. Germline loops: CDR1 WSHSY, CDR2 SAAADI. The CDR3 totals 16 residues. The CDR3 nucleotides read TGCGCCAGCAGTGAGTCGGGACTAGCGTTAACCGGGGAGCTGTTTTTT. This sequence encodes CASSESGLALTGELFF.

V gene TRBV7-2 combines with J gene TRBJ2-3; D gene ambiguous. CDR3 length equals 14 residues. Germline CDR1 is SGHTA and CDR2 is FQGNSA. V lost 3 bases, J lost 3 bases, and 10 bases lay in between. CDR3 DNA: TGTGCCAGCAGCTTTTCAAGCAGAACAGATACGCAGTATTTT. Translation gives CASSFSSRTDTQYF.

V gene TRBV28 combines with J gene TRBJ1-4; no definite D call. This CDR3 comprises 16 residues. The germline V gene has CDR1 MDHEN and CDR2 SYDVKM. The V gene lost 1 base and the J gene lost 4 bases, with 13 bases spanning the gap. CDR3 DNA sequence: TGTGCCAGCAGTTTATTCGCGGGAGAGAGTAATGAAAAACTGTTTTTT. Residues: CASSLFAGESNEKLFF. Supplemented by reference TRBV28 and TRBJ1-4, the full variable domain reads DVKVTQSSRYLVKRTGEKVFLECVQDMDHENMFWYRQDPGLGLRLIYFSYDVKMKEKGDIPEGYSVSREKKERFSLILESASTNQTSMYLCASSLFAGESNEKLFFGSGTQLSVL.

CDR3 sequence: CATGTGGEQPQHF. CDR3 nucleotides: TGTGCCACCGGTACAGGGGGCGAACAGCCCCAGCATTTT. The V gene is TRBV15, the J gene TRBJ1-5; 9 bases line up with TRBD1. Germline CDR1 and CDR2: LNHNV and YYDKDF (reference sequence). The CDR3 runs to 13 residues. The ends lost 8 bases at V and 7 bases at J; junction bases unmatched: 6.

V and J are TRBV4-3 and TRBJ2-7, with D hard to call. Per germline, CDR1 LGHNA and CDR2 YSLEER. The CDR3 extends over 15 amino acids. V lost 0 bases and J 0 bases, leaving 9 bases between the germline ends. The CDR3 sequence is CASSQEAVSSYEQYF. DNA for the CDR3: TGCGCCAGCAGCCAAGAGGCGGTGAGCTCCTACGAGCAGTACTTC.

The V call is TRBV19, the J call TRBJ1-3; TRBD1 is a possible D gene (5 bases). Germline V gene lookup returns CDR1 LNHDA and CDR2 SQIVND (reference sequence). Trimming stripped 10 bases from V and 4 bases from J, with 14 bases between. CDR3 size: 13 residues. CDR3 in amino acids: CAIQEQLGNTIYF. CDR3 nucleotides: TGTGCCATACAGGAGCAACTCGGAAACACCATATATTTT.